Listed below are T cell receptor beta chains from one sample, sequenced in a study of Graves' ophthalmopathy and Graves' hyperthyroidism. From the multiplex PCR reads, TCRdb called clonotypes with MiXCR, one entry per CDR3 protein. Of about 740,000 distinct CDR3 sequences in the sample, roughly 40% are singletons; the top ten hold 44%. Sequencing was performed on peripheral blood. All receptors come from an adult man with Graves' ophthalmopathy. CDR3s include the opening cysteine and the closing phenylalanine or tryptophan. Fields, in order: CDR3 length, J gene, V gene, D gene, clone size, CDR3 DNA, CDR3 protein. The D gene is left open where the match is weak. Part of the rows lack a size; the others show once, few, many or a class for expanded clones.

len: 15; j_gene: TRBJ2-7; v_gene: TRBV10-3; d_gene: -; abundance: -; CDR3nt: TGTGCCAGCAGGAGGGGGACAGACAACTCCTACGAGCAGTACTTC; CDR3aa: CASRRGTDNSYEQYF
len: 15; j_gene: TRBJ2-7; v_gene: TRBV15; d_gene: -; abundance: many; CDR3nt: TGTGCCACCAGCAGAGATCCGGGCGGCCACTACGAGCAGTACTTC; CDR3aa: CATSRDPGGHYEQYF
len: 14; j_gene: TRBJ1-1; v_gene: TRBV9; d_gene: -; abundance: many; CDR3nt: TGTGCCAGCAGCCAATGGGACGCTAACACTGAAGCTTTCTTT; CDR3aa: CASSQWDANTEAFF
len: 16; j_gene: TRBJ1-1; v_gene: TRBV7-9; d_gene: -; abundance: few; CDR3nt: TGTGCCAGCAGTCGCCTAGGTTTGGGGGTGAACACTGAAGCTTTCTTT; CDR3aa: CASSRLGLGVNTEAFF
len: 15; j_gene: TRBJ1-1; v_gene: TRBV19; d_gene: -; abundance: many; CDR3nt: TGTGCCAGTCGATCGACAGACGCGAGGGTCACTGAAGCTTTCTTT; CDR3aa: CASRSTDARVTEAFF
len: 13; j_gene: TRBJ2-5; v_gene: TRBV29-1; d_gene: TRBD1; abundance: once; CDR3nt: TGCAGCGTGCAACAGGGGACCCATCAGCCCCAGTACTTC; CDR3aa: CSVQQGTHQPQYF
len: 16; j_gene: TRBJ2-7; v_gene: TRBV7-9; d_gene: -; abundance: few; CDR3nt: TGTGCCAGCAGCTCCGGGGTAGTTGGAGGCTCCTACGAGCAGTACTTC; CDR3aa: CASSSGVVGGSYEQYF
len: 15; j_gene: TRBJ2-5; v_gene: TRBV6-5; d_gene: TRBD2; abundance: few; CDR3nt: TGTGCCAGCAGTGGACTAGCGGGAGGGCCCGAGACCCAGTACTTC; CDR3aa: CASSGLAGGPETQYF
len: 15; j_gene: TRBJ2-3; v_gene: TRBV7-8; d_gene: -; abundance: -; CDR3nt: TGTGCCAGCAGCGTAGCTGGGGGGATGGGAGATACGCAGTATTTT; CDR3aa: CASSVAGGMGDTQYF
len: 16; j_gene: TRBJ2-7; v_gene: TRBV14; d_gene: TRBD2; abundance: few; CDR3nt: TGTGCCAGCAGCCAAGTTGGGAGGGCGGATCTCTACGAGCAGTACTTC; CDR3aa: CASSQVGRADLYEQYF
len: 16; j_gene: TRBJ2-6; v_gene: TRBV12-3/TRBV12-4; d_gene: -; abundance: -; CDR3nt: TGTGCCAGCAGTTTAGCCACAGGGTCTGGGGCCAACGTCCTGACTTTC; CDR3aa: CASSLATGSGANVLTF
len: 16; j_gene: TRBJ2-5; v_gene: TRBV7-1; d_gene: -; abundance: -; CDR3nt: TGTGCCAGTAGGACAACAACCGGACCCCTCCAAGAGACCCAGTACTTC; CDR3aa: CASRTTTGPLQETQYF
len: 13; j_gene: TRBJ2-7; v_gene: TRBV2; d_gene: -; abundance: many; CDR3nt: TGTGCCAGCACATTCGCCCAAAGGGGCGAGCAGTACTTC; CDR3aa: CASTFAQRGEQYF
len: 15; j_gene: TRBJ1-1; v_gene: TRBV7-9; d_gene: -; abundance: -; CDR3nt: TGTGCCAGCAGCCATCCAGGGTCCGCGAACACTGAAGCTTTCTTT; CDR3aa: CASSHPGSANTEAFF
len: 17; j_gene: TRBJ2-2; v_gene: TRBV7-9; d_gene: TRBD2; abundance: -; CDR3nt: TGTGCCAGCAGCTTGACTAGCGGGAGTCTCGGCGCCGGGGAGCTGTTTTTT; CDR3aa: CASSLTSGSLGAGELFF
len: 14; j_gene: TRBJ1-6; v_gene: TRBV25-1; d_gene: TRBD1; abundance: -; CDR3nt: TGTACCAGCAGAGGACAGGGATCGAATTCACCCCTCCACTTT; CDR3aa: CTSRGQGSNSPLHF
len: 11; j_gene: TRBJ2-7; v_gene: TRBV2; d_gene: -; abundance: many; CDR3nt: TGTGCCAGCAGCAGGACCGGGGAGCAGTACTTC; CDR3aa: CASSRTGEQYF
len: 18; j_gene: TRBJ2-5; v_gene: TRBV6-1; d_gene: TRBD2; abundance: few; CDR3nt: TGTGCCAGCAGTGAACCGGGACTAGCGGGTACCACCACAGAGACCCAGTACTTC; CDR3aa: CASSEPGLAGTTTETQYF
len: 14; j_gene: TRBJ2-5; v_gene: TRBV11-2; d_gene: TRBD2; abundance: -; CDR3nt: TGTGCCAGCAGGCATGCCGGGGGGGGGACGTCCCAGTACTTC; CDR3aa: CASRHAGGGTSQYF
len: 14; j_gene: TRBJ1-4; v_gene: TRBV6-5; d_gene: -; abundance: -; CDR3nt: TGTGCCAGCAGTTACTCAAGGAGTAATGAAAAACTGTTTTTT; CDR3aa: CASSYSRSNEKLFF
len: 15; j_gene: TRBJ2-5; v_gene: TRBV24-1; d_gene: -; abundance: many; CDR3nt: TGTGCCACCAGTGATCCGAAGACATCCCAAGAGACCCAGTACTTC; CDR3aa: CATSDPKTSQETQYF
len: 16; j_gene: TRBJ1-5; v_gene: TRBV10-3; d_gene: -; abundance: -; CDR3nt: TGTGCCAGCAGTTACGGGGCAGGGGTCCCAAATCAGCCCCAGCATTTT; CDR3aa: CASSYGAGVPNQPQHF
len: 14; j_gene: TRBJ2-5; v_gene: TRBV7-9; d_gene: -; abundance: few; CDR3nt: TGTGCCAGCGGTACACCTCGACCCAGGGAGACCCAGTACTTC; CDR3aa: CASGTPRPRETQYF
len: 16; j_gene: TRBJ2-6; v_gene: TRBV10-2; d_gene: TRBD2; abundance: -; CDR3nt: TGCGCCAGCAGTGACGGGAGGTACTCTGGGGCCAACGTCCTGACTTTC; CDR3aa: CASSDGRYSGANVLTF
len: 14; j_gene: TRBJ2-7; v_gene: TRBV12-3/TRBV12-4; d_gene: -; abundance: -; CDR3nt: TGTGCCAGCACCTACGGGTCAGGATTCTACGAGCAGTACTTC; CDR3aa: CASTYGSGFYEQYF
len: 14; j_gene: TRBJ1-2; v_gene: TRBV7-2; d_gene: -; abundance: -; CDR3nt: TGTGCCAGCAGGCAAACCGGGACAACTAATGGCTACACCTTC; CDR3aa: CASRQTGTTNGYTF
len: 16; j_gene: TRBJ2-7; v_gene: TRBV29-1; d_gene: -; abundance: -; CDR3nt: TGCAGCGTTGGGATTGGAGGGGGAAAGCGGGAACACGAGCAGTACTTC; CDR3aa: CSVGIGGGKREHEQYF
len: 14; j_gene: TRBJ1-1; v_gene: TRBV24-1; d_gene: -; abundance: -; CDR3nt: TGTGCCACCAGTGATTCGACAGCGACAGGCGAAGCTTTCTTT; CDR3aa: CATSDSTATGEAFF
len: 16; j_gene: TRBJ2-3; v_gene: TRBV12-3/TRBV12-4; d_gene: TRBD2; abundance: -; CDR3nt: TGTGCCAGCAGGCGCCTAGCGGGGGGGCGGAGAGATACGCAGTATTTT; CDR3aa: CASRRLAGGRRDTQYF
len: 13; j_gene: TRBJ2-7; v_gene: TRBV10-3; d_gene: -; abundance: many; CDR3nt: TGTGCCATCAGTTCAGGGACGAGTTACGAGCAGTACTTC; CDR3aa: CAISSGTSYEQYF
len: 14; j_gene: TRBJ2-7; v_gene: TRBV3-1; d_gene: -; abundance: many; CDR3nt: TGTGCCAGCAGCCAAGCTTCCCTTCTCGCCGAGCAGTACTTC; CDR3aa: CASSQASLLAEQYF
len: 14; j_gene: TRBJ2-7; v_gene: TRBV29-1; d_gene: -; abundance: once; CDR3nt: TGCAGCAGTTCCCCCGGGGCCAGCTCCTACGAGCAGTACTTC; CDR3aa: CSSSPGASSYEQYF
len: 14; j_gene: TRBJ1-2; v_gene: TRBV6-6; d_gene: TRBD1; abundance: -; CDR3nt: TGTGCCAGCAGCGAAGACAGGGCTAACTATGGCTACACCTTC; CDR3aa: CASSEDRANYGYTF
len: 15; j_gene: TRBJ2-5; v_gene: TRBV11-1; d_gene: TRBD2; abundance: -; CDR3nt: TGTGCCAGCAGCTTAATAATGACTAGCGGGAGGGCTATGTACTTC; CDR3aa: CASSLIMTSGRAMYF
len: 15; j_gene: TRBJ1-3; v_gene: TRBV11-1; d_gene: TRBD1; abundance: -; CDR3nt: TGTGCCAGCAGCATTACAGGGGGCTCTGGAAACACCATATATTTT; CDR3aa: CASSITGGSGNTIYF
len: 14; j_gene: TRBJ2-2; v_gene: TRBV7-2; d_gene: -; abundance: few; CDR3nt: TGTGCCAGCAGTACAGGGCCGAGGACCGGGGAGCTGTTTTTT; CDR3aa: CASSTGPRTGELFF
len: 13; j_gene: TRBJ1-1; v_gene: TRBV20-1; d_gene: -; abundance: many; CDR3nt: TGCAGTGCTAGAGACAGGGGTAACACTGAAGCTTTCTTT; CDR3aa: CSARDRGNTEAFF
len: 14; j_gene: TRBJ1-2; v_gene: TRBV25-1; d_gene: -; abundance: -; CDR3nt: TGTGCCAGCAGTTTACTGGGCTTGGGGAATGGCTACACCTTC; CDR3aa: CASSLLGLGNGYTF
len: 13; j_gene: TRBJ2-7; v_gene: TRBV10-3; d_gene: TRBD1; abundance: -; CDR3nt: TGTGCCATCACCTCGACAGGGGTTAACGAGCAGTACTTC; CDR3aa: CAITSTGVNEQYF
len: 14; j_gene: TRBJ1-1; v_gene: TRBV19; d_gene: -; abundance: -; CDR3nt: TGTGCCACCAAGGAACGGGCGATGAGGACTGAAGCTTTCTTT; CDR3aa: CATKERAMRTEAFF
len: 16; j_gene: TRBJ1-2; v_gene: TRBV12-3/TRBV12-4; d_gene: TRBD1; abundance: few; CDR3nt: TGTGCCAGCAGCCAATACAGGGGGCGGGCTAACTATGGCTACACCTTC; CDR3aa: CASSQYRGRANYGYTF
len: 15; j_gene: TRBJ2-1; v_gene: TRBV25-1; d_gene: -; abundance: -; CDR3nt: TGTGCCAGCACCCCGGCCGCAAGCTCCTACAATGAGCAGTTCTTC; CDR3aa: CASTPAASSYNEQFF
len: 15; j_gene: TRBJ2-5; v_gene: TRBV7-8; d_gene: -; abundance: -; CDR3nt: TGTGCCAGCAGCTTAGTGGCGTCAGAGGGAGAGACCCAGTACTTC; CDR3aa: CASSLVASEGETQYF
len: 14; j_gene: TRBJ2-7; v_gene: TRBV7-6; d_gene: TRBD2; abundance: few; CDR3nt: TGTGCCAGCAGCAACGGGACTATTTTTTACGAGCAGTACTTC; CDR3aa: CASSNGTIFYEQYF
len: 13; j_gene: TRBJ2-7; v_gene: TRBV29-1; d_gene: TRBD1; abundance: many; CDR3nt: TGCAGCGTCGACCCGGGACAGGGGTTCGAGCAGTACTTC; CDR3aa: CSVDPGQGFEQYF
len: 15; j_gene: TRBJ1-4; v_gene: TRBV10-3; d_gene: -; abundance: -; CDR3nt: TGTGCCAGCAGCAGCGAGACACTAACTAATGAAAAACTGTTTTTT; CDR3aa: CASSSETLTNEKLFF
len: 13; j_gene: TRBJ2-5; v_gene: TRBV29-1; d_gene: -; abundance: -; CDR3nt: TGCAGCGTAGTACAAGGCGGAGGAGAGACCCAGTACTTC; CDR3aa: CSVVQGGGETQYF
len: 15; j_gene: TRBJ2-7; v_gene: TRBV10-3; d_gene: TRBD1; abundance: -; CDR3nt: TGTGCCAGCAGTTACGGGGACAGGGGGCCCTACGAGCAGTACTTC; CDR3aa: CASSYGDRGPYEQYF
len: 15; j_gene: TRBJ2-5; v_gene: TRBV5-1; d_gene: -; abundance: -; CDR3nt: TGCGCCAGCAGGTTGAGTGCAGGGGTCCAAGAGGCCCAGTACTTC; CDR3aa: CASRLSAGVQEAQYF
len: 15; j_gene: TRBJ2-7; v_gene: TRBV5-1; d_gene: -; abundance: few; CDR3nt: TGCGCCAGCAGCTTTTCCGCAGGGGAGACCTACGAGCAGTACTTC; CDR3aa: CASSFSAGETYEQYF
len: 15; j_gene: TRBJ1-2; v_gene: TRBV6-2/TRBV6-3; d_gene: TRBD1; abundance: once; CDR3nt: TGTGCCAGCAGACCCAGACAGGGAAGTGTCTATGGCTACACCTTC; CDR3aa: CASRPRQGSVYGYTF
len: 14; j_gene: TRBJ2-7; v_gene: TRBV7-9; d_gene: -; abundance: -; CDR3nt: TGTGCCAGCAGCTTAGCGGGGAAAATCTACGAGCAGTACTTC; CDR3aa: CASSLAGKIYEQYF
len: 12; j_gene: TRBJ2-5; v_gene: TRBV10-3; d_gene: -; abundance: many; CDR3nt: TGTGCCATCAGTGAACGGCAAGAGACCCAGTACTTC; CDR3aa: CAISERQETQYF
len: 12; j_gene: TRBJ2-7; v_gene: TRBV7-3; d_gene: -; abundance: few; CDR3nt: TGTGCCAGCAGCTCTCACCTAGCATCACGGTACTTC; CDR3aa: CASSSHLASRYF